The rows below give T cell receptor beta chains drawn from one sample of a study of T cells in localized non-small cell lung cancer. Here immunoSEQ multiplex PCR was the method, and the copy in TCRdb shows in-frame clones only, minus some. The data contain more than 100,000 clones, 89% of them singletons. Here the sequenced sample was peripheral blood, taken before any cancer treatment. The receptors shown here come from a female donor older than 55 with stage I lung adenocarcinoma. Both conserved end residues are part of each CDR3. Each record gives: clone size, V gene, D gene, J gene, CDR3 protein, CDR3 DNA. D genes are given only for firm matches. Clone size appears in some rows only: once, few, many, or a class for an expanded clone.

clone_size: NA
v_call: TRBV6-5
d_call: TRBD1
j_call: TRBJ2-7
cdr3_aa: CASSSGTALSYEQYF
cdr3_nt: TGTGCCAGCAGTTCCGGGACAGCCTTATCCTACGAGCAGTACTTC

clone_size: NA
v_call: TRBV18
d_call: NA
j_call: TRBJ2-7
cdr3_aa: CASTGLASEQYF
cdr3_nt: TGTGCCAGCACAGGGCTAGCAAGCGAGCAGTACTTC

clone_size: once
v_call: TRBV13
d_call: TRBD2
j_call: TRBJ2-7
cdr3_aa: CASSSTSASSYEQYF
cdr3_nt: TGTGCCAGCAGTTCTACTAGCGCGTCCTCCTACGAGCAGTACTTC

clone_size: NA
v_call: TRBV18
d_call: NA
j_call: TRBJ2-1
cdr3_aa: CASSTNDHGHEQFF
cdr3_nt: TGTGCCAGCTCCACCAACGACCATGGGCATGAGCAGTTCTTC

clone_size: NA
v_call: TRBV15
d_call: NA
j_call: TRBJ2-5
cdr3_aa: CATSRDGTEGWETQYF
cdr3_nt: TGTGCCACCAGCAGAGATGGCACAGAAGGGTGGGAGACCCAGTACTTC

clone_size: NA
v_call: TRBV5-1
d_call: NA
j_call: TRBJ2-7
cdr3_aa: CASSLDILYEQYF
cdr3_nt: TGCGCCAGCAGCCTGGACATTCTCTACGAGCAGTACTTC

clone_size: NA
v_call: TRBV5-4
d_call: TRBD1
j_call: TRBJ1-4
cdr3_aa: CASSLSGTGDRGRKLFF
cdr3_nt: TGTGCCAGCAGCTTGTCCGGTACTGGGGACAGGGGAAGAAAACTGTTTTTT

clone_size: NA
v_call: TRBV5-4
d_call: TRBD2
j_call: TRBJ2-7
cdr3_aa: CASSLAGRTYEQYF
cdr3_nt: TGTGCCAGCAGCTTGGCCGGGAGGACCTACGAGCAGTACTTC

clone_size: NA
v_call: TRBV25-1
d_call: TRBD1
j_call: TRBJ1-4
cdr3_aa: CASSEDRGQYNEKLFF
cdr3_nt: TGTGCCAGCAGTGAGGACAGGGGGCAGTATAATGAAAAACTGTTTTTT

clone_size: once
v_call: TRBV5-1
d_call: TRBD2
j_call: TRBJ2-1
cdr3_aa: CASSLNLAGLYNEQFF
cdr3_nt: TGCGCCAGCAGCTTGAATCTAGCGGGCTTGTACAATGAGCAGTTCTTC

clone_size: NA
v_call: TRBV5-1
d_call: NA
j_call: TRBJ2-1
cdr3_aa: CASSSPSYNEQFF
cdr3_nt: TGCGCCAGCAGCTCCCCGTCCTACAATGAGCAGTTCTTC

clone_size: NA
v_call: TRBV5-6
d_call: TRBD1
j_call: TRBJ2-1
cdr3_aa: CASSLYWTGAYNEQFF
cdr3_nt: TGTGCCAGCAGCTTGTATTGGACAGGGGCGTACAATGAGCAGTTCTTC

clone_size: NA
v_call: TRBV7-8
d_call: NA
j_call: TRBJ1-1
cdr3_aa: CASSFVLGGTEAFF
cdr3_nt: TGTGCCAGCAGCTTTGTGCTGGGGGGCACTGAAGCTTTCTTT

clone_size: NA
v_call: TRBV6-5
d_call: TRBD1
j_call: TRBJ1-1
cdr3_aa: CASSYSDRDIEAFF
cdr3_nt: TGTGCCAGCAGTTACTCCGACAGGGACATTGAAGCTTTCTTT